Listed here are 8 T cell receptor beta chains from one sample, sequenced in a study of technical replicates of blood from a handful of donors. Clones were sequenced by immunoSEQ multiplex PCR, and TCRdb holds only the in-frame ones, with some missing. The table has some 13,000 clones, around 77% seen once. The sequencing sample was made of PBMCs. These receptor sequences come from a human donor in good health.

The rearrangement joins TRBV5-1 to TRBJ1-2; 7 bases agree with TRBD1. Germline V CDR1 and CDR2: SGHRS, YFSETQ. The CDR3 runs to 13 residues. Losses at the gene ends were 4 bases for V and 7 bases for J; bases not matched to a gene: 7. In DNA, the CDR3 is TGCGCCAGCAGCCCAGGACAGGTCGGTGGCTACACCTTC. It encodes CASSPGQVGGYTF.

The chain has TRBV7-9 and TRBJ2-1; 10 nucleotides match TRBD1. Germline CDR1 SEHNR, CDR2 FQNEAQ (reference sequence). The junction had 5 bases not matched to a gene; V was cut back by 0 bases and J by 3 bases. The CDR3 extends over 17 amino acids. CDR3 in amino acids: CASSLAVGTGDYNEQFF. The CDR3 bases are TGTGCCAGCAGCTTAGCGGTTGGGACAGGGGACTACAATGAGCAGTTCTTC. The whole variable domain, remainder taken from reference TRBV7-9 and TRBJ2-1, is DTGVSQNPRHKITKRGQNVTFRCDPISEHNRLYWYRQTLGQGPEFLTYFQNEAQLEKSRLLSDRFSAERPKGSFSTLEIQRTEQGDSAMYLCASSLAVGTGDYNEQFFGPGTRLTVL.

The chain combines TRBV28 with TRBJ2-1; perhaps TRBD2 as D (5 bases). This CDR3 has 15 amino acids. Trimming pared 6 bases from V and 3 bases from J, leaving 15 bases between. CDR1 is MDHEN and CDR2 is SYDVKM in the germline V gene. The CDR3 loop reads CASSDLADFYNEQFF. The CDR3 nucleotides read TGTGCCAGCAGCGACCTGGCGGACTTCTACAATGAGCAGTTCTTC.

A single count supports this clone. The V gene is TRBV6-6, the J gene TRBJ2-7, with TRBD2 matching over 9 bases. Trimming at V came to 4 bases and at J to 0 bases, leaving 4 bases not matched to a gene. The CDR3 runs to 15 residues. From germline, CDR1 is MNHNY and CDR2 SVGAGI (reference sequence). This CDR3 is CASSSTSGPSYEQYF. DNA of the CDR3: TGTGCCAGCAGTTCGACTAGCGGTCCCTCCTACGAGCAGTACTTC.

The chain employs TRBV27 and TRBJ1-3; 7 nucleotides match TRBD1. The CDR3 consists of 13 residues. Germline CDR1 reads MNHEY; CDR2 reads SMNVEV (reference sequence). The V and J ends lost 4 bases and 3 bases, in that order; junction bases with no gene match: 0. The CDR3 DNA reads TGTGCCAGCAGTTGGGACAGTGGAAACACCATATATTTT. Protein sequence: CASSWDSGNTIYF.

Within the sample, this clone is medium-sized. V usage is TRBV18 and J usage is TRBJ2-7; possible D gene TRBD2, 6 bases. The V end lost 0 bases, the J end lost 4 bases, and 16 bases lay between the germline ends. This CDR3 spans 16 amino acids. Germline lookup yields CDR1 KGHSH and CDR2 LQKENI. CDR3 bases: TGTGCCAGCTCACCACCGGTGGAAGGGAGGACGTACGAGCAGTACTTC. It codes for CASSPPVEGRTYEQYF. The full variable domain, its missing parts supplied by reference TRBV18 and TRBJ2-7, is NAGVMQNPRHLVRRRGQEARLRCSPMKGHSHVYWYRQLPEEGLKFMVYLQKENIIDESGMPKERFSAEFPKEGPSILRIQQVVRGDSAAYFCASSPPVEGRTYEQYFGPGTRLTVT.

This chain uses TRBV6-6 with TRBJ1-1; D is perhaps TRBD1 (6 bases). Germline CDR1 MNHNY, CDR2 SVGAGI (reference sequence). V lost 7 bases and J 4 bases, leaving 10 bases between the germline ends. The length of the CDR3 is 12 residues. DNA of the CDR3: TGTGCCAGCACCCAGGGGTTCACTGAAGCTTTCTTT. Its translation: CASTQGFTEAFF.

The CDR3 is CASSVSGDSYNEQFF. The CDR3 DNA follows: TGTGCCAGCAGCGTAAGCGGGGACTCCTACAATGAGCAGTTCTTC. The J gene is TRBJ2-1, the V gene TRBV9; TRBD2 matches 7 bases. V was pared by 1 base and J by 0 bases, with 1 base of the junction left unmatched. Germline CDR1 and CDR2: SGDLS and YYNGEE. CDR3 length equals 15 residues.